This T cell receptor beta chain was captured in a study of vaccination and CD4 T cells after COVID-19. Study in general: Overlapping peptides of the spike proteins of SARS-CoV-2, HCoV-NL63, HCoV-OC43 and HCoV-229E were used for cell stimulation.

Treatment reported: roughly ten-day PBMC culture with coronavirus spike peptide pools or control peptides (ViraFEST assay). The ViraFEST method relied on peptide pools to expand antigen-specific T cells, followed by TCR sequencing. Medium was half-exchanged with fresh IL-2 medium on days 3 and 7. With the Oncomine TCR Beta short-read assay, DNA from cultured CD4+ T cells was sequenced. After culture, CD4+ T cells served as the source for genomic DNA extraction. One entry per CDR3 protein, called by TCRdb with MiXCR from the PCR reads. This table holds approximately 3,500 distinct CDR3 sequences, 15% to 20% found once. CDR3 length: 14 amino acids. Germline-derived CDR1 and CDR2 are SGHTA and FQGTGA. The ends were cut back, 1 base at V and 14 bases at J, with 18 bases in the middle. This clonotype was detected a few times. Its cognate antigen is unknown.

The V gene is TRBV7-3, the J gene TRBJ2-1, with D perhaps TRBD2 (6 bases). The source is a human donor who had recovered from COVID-19. The sequenced material came from CD4+ T cells from blood, cultured in vitro. The chain's CDR3 is CASSLNRRGEQEFF. CDR3 sequence (DNA): TGTGCCAGCAGCTTAAACCGGCGGGGTGAGCAAGAGTTCTTC. Variable domain in full (rest from reference TRBV7-3 and TRBJ2-1): GAGVSQTPSNKVTEKGKYVELRCDPISGHTALYWYRQSLGQGPEFLIYFQGTGAADDSGLPNDRFFAVRPEGSVSTLKIQRTERGDSAVYLCASSLNRRGEQEFFGPGTRLTVL.